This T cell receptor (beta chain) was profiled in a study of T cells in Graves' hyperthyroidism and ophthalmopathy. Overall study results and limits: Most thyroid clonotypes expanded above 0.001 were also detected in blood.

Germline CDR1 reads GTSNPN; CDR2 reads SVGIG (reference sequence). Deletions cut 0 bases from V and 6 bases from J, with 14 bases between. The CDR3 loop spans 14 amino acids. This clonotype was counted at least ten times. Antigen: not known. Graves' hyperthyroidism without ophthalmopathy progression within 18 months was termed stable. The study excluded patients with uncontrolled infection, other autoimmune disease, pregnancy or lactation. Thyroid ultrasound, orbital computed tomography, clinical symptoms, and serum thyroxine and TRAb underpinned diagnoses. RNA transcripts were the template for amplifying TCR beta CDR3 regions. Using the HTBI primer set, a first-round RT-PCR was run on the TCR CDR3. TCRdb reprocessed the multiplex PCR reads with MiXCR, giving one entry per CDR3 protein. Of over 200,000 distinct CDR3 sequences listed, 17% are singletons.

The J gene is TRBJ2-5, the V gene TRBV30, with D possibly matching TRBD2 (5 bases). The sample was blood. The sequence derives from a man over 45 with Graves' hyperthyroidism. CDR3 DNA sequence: TGTGCCTGGAGTGTATCCGGGGTAATGAAGACCCAGTACTTC. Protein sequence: CAWSVSGVMKTQYF.